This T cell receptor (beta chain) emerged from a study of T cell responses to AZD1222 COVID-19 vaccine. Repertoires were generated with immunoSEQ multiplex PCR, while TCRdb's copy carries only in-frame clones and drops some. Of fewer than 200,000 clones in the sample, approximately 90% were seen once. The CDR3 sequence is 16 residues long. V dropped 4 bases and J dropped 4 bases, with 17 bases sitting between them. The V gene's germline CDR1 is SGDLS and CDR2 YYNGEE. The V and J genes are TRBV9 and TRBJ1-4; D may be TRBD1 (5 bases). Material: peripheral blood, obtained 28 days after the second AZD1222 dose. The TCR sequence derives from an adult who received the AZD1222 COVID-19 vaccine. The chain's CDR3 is CASSPTWGMINEKLFF. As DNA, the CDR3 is TGTGCCAGCAGCCCTACTTGGGGGATGATTAATGAAAAACTGTTTTTT.